The clone carrying this TCR beta chain was detected only once. Its cognate antigen is unknown. Alongside a J-beta primer mix, a sample-barcoded 5' primer served in a second PCR lasting about 7 to 12 cycles. From the 5' RACE reads, TCRdb called clonotypes with MiXCR, one entry per CDR3 protein. The sample contains fewer than 900,000 distinct CDR3 sequences, about 36% of which appear only once. The data derive from a study of blood T cells in healthy people across ages. Losses at the gene ends were 0 bases for V and 3 bases for J; bases not matched to a gene: 4. Germline loops: CDR1 LGHNA, CDR2 YNFKEQ. This CDR3 has 16 residues. Whole-study results and caveats: PBMCs went unsorted, and a conclusive naive versus antigen-experienced comparison was therefore prevented.

V gene TRBV4-2 combines with J gene TRBJ2-5; 10 nucleotides line up with TRBD1. The clonotype originates from a man aged 18 to 30 in good health. Sample: blood. CDR3 region: CASSQDRGTGEETQYF. In DNA form, the CDR3 reads TGTGCCAGCAGCCAAGATCGCGGGACAGGGGAAGAGACCCAGTACTTC.